This TCR beta chain was observed in a study of blood T cell repertoires in COVID-19. Across the study: COVID-19 samples collected from the United States, Italy and Spain covered acute and convalescent phases. From T cells, B-cell-depleted T cells, or PBMCs came the material, which was cDNA or gDNA.

In the source study's methods: Amplification from reference gene primers served as the basis for estimated nucleated cell counts. The repertoire was sequenced with immunoSEQ multiplex PCR; TCRdb's copy has only in-frame clones and lacks some. V, J and clone size are those of that table, while D and trimming were read from the DNA. The data contain about 44,000 clones, roughly 80% of them singletons. Germline lookup yields CDR1 SNHLY and CDR2 FYNNEI. The V and J ends lost 6 bases and 5 bases respectively, with 10 bases between them. The CDR3 has 13 amino acids. Sequenced material: peripheral blood. The chain joins TRBV2 to TRBJ2-2, with TRBD1 as a possible D gene (6 bases). The receptor was isolated from a human donor in a cohort sampled during active COVID-19. DNA of the CDR3: TGTGCCAGCAGGGCCCAGGGGACCGGGGAGCTGTTTTTT. Translating it yields CASRAQGTGELFF.